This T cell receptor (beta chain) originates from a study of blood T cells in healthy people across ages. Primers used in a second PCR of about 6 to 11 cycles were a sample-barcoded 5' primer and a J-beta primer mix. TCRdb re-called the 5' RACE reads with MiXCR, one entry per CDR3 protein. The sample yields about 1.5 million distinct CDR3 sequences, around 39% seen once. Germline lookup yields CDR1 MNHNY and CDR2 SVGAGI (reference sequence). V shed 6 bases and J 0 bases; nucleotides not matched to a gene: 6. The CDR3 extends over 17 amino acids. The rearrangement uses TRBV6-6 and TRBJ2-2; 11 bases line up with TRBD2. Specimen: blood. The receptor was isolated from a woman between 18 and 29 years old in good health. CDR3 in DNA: TGTGCCAGCAGGGCCGGGGGACTAGCGGCGAACACCGGGGAGCTGTTTTTT. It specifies CASRAGGLAANTGELFF.